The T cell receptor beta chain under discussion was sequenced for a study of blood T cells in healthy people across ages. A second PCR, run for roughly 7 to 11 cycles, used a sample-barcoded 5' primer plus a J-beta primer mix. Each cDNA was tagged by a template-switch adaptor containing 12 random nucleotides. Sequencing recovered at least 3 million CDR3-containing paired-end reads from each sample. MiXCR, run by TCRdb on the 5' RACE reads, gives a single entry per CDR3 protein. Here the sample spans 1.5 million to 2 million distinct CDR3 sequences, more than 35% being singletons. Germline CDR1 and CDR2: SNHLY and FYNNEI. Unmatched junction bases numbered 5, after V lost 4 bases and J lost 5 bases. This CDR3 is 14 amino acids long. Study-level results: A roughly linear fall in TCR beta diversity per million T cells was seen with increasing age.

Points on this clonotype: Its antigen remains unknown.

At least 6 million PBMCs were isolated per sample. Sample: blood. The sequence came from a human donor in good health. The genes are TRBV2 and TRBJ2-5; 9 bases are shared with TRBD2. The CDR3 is CASSGTSDSETQYF. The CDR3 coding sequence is TGTGCCAGCAGTGGGACTAGCGATTCGGAGACCCAGTACTTC.